The 9 T cell receptor beta chains presented below share a single source sample, sequenced in a study of T cells in localized non-small cell lung cancer (dated by TCRdb to 2018 to 2021). The library was generated by the immunoSEQ multiplex PCR assay. Here the immuneACCESS table is served through TCRdb, limited to in-frame sequences with V and J called. Missing clones are a known gap in these copies; in checked studies unresolved V genes cover under half, and the rest lacks a known reason. The sample table records about 1,900 clones; under 30% of these occur just once. The ten most abundant clones make up 11% of the sample. This specimen was normal lung tissue next to the tumor, taken before any cancer treatment. The receptors stem from a female donor of 60 years or more with stage I lung adenocarcinoma.

The chain uses TRBV14 and TRBJ2-7; 8 bases agree with TRBD2. The germline V gene has CDR1 SGHDN and CDR2 FVKESK. V was clipped by 5 bases and J by 4 bases; unmatched bases: 10. This CDR3 spans 15 amino acids. CDR3 region: CASSSWTSRDYEQYF. The CDR3 DNA sequence: TGTGCCAGCAGCTCCTGGACTAGCAGAGATTACGAGCAGTACTTC.

The gene calls are TRBV18 and TRBJ1-1, with 11 positions matching TRBD1. Germline CDR1 KGHSH, CDR2 LQKENI. The CDR3 length is 16 residues. J lost 4 bases, V lost 3 bases, and 7 bases had no gene match. The CDR3 region has the DNA TGTGCCAGCTCACCCCGGACAGGGGGCGAGGGCACTGAAGCTTTCTTT. Translated: CASSPRTGGEGTEAFF.

This clone is deemed large. The chain joins TRBV6-8 to TRBJ2-6, with D maybe TRBD1 (5 bases). The V and J ends lost 0 bases and 0 bases respectively, with 9 bases between them. There are 17 residues in the CDR3. Germline values: CDR1 MNHGY, CDR2 SAAAGT. The CDR3 spells CASSYSPDISGANVLTF. The CDR3 DNA is TGTGCCAGCAGTTACTCTCCGGACATCTCTGGGGCCAACGTCCTGACTTTC.

There are a few counts of this clone. V and J are TRBV4-1 and TRBJ2-4, with 8 bases identical to TRBD2. V dropped 3 bases and J dropped 1; count of bases not matched to a gene: 8. The CDR3 runs 17 residues. In germline, CDR1 is MGHRA, CDR2 YSYEKL. The CDR3 loop is CASSHPAGDRAKNIQYF. The CDR3 DNA reads as TGCGCCAGCAGCCACCCAGCGGGAGATAGGGCCAAAAACATTCAGTACTTC.

This clone has more than one count but fewer than ten. The rearrangement uses TRBV6-8 and TRBJ2-3; 9 nucleotides match TRBD1. The germline gives CDR1 MNHGY, CDR2 SAAAGT. The CDR3 extends over 16 amino acids. V lost 4 bases and J lost 4; bases outside the gene matches: 9. Here the CDR3 DNA reads TGTGCCAGCAGTTTCAGACAGGGGGGGAGGTCAGATACGCAGTATTTT. Protein product: CASSFRQGGRSDTQYF.

This chain links TRBV18 with TRBJ2-1; TRBD2 matches 11 bases. Germline assignment: CDR1 KGHSH and CDR2 LQKENI. Unmatched junction bases numbered 6, after V lost 6 bases and J lost 8 bases. This CDR3 spans 14 amino acids. The DNA of the CDR3 is TGTGCCAGCTCGGGCCTAGCGGGAGGCGATGAGCAGTTCTTC. This codes for CASSGLAGGDEQFF.

This rearrangement joins TRBV9 to TRBJ1-2; 7 bases agree with TRBD1. Germline V gives CDR1 SGDLS, CDR2 YYNGEE. V gave up 3 bases and J gave up 4 bases; unmatched junction bases: 6. This CDR3 region has 14 residues. The CDR3 DNA is TGTGCCAGCAGCGGAGGGGGCTTCGTCTATGGCTACACCTTC. Translating gives CASSGGGFVYGYTF.

In its sample, this clone was seen a few times. The gene calls are TRBV9 and TRBJ2-5; D not resolved. From germline, CDR1 is SGDLS and CDR2 YYNGEE. The CDR3 is 13 amino acids. V lost 2 bases and J lost 5, with 10 bases in between. The CDR3 sequence is CASSVMAHETQYF. The CDR3 DNA follows: TGTGCCAGCAGCGTTATGGCACACGAGACCCAGTACTTC. The entire variable domain, with the rest obtained from reference TRBV9 and TRBJ2-5, is as follows: DSGVTQTPKHLITATGQRVTLRCSPRSGDLSVYWYQQSLDQGLQFLIQYYNGEERAKGNILERFSAQQFPDLHSELNLSSLELGDSALYFCASSVMAHETQYFGPGTRLLVL.

This clone was observed a handful of times. This chain uses TRBV28 with TRBJ2-1, with TRBD2 identical over 14 bases. This CDR3 is 15 amino acids long. Germline CDR1 is MDHEN and CDR2 is SYDVKM. The V and J ends lost 6 bases and 9 bases, in that order; junction bases with no gene match: 7. The CDR3, as DNA: TGTGCCAGCAGCCGGCGGACTAGCGGGAGGAGTGAGCAGTTCTTC. The encoded protein is CASSRRTSGRSEQFF.